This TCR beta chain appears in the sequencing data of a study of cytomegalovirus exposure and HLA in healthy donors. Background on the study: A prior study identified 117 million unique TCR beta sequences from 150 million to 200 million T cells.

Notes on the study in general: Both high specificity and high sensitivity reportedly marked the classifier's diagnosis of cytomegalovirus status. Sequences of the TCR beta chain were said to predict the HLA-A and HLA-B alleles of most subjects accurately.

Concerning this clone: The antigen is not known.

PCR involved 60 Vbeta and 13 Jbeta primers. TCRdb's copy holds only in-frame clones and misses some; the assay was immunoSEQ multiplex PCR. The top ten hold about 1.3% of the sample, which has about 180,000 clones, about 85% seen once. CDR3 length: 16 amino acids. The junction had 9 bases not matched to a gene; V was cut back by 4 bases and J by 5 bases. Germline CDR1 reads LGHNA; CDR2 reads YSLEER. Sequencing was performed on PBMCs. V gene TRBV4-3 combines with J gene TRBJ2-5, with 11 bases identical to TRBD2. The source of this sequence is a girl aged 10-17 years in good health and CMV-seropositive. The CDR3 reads CASSLGSGRVGETQYF. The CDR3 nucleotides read TGCGCCAGCAGCCTCGGTAGCGGGAGGGTCGGGGAGACCCAGTACTTC.